Included here is one TCR beta chain sequence, with context. In the original workflow: Quantification of nucleated cells was approximated via reference gene primer amplification. Repertoires were generated with immunoSEQ multiplex PCR, while TCRdb's copy carries only in-frame clones and drops some. V and J calls and clone size are as listed in that table; D and trimming were resolved from the DNA. The table records around 200,000 clones, 87% of them present only once. The sample is drawn from a study of blood T cell repertoires in COVID-19. Across the whole study: The United States, Italy and Spain supplied acute and convalescent COVID-19 samples.

The CDR3 extends over 14 amino acids. Germline-derived CDR1 and CDR2 are SGDLS and YYNGEE. The V end was cut by 1 base, the J end by 7 bases, with 15 bases between. The chain is built from TRBV9 and TRBJ2-7, with a possible D match to TRBD1 (6 bases). The receptor's source is a woman aged 18-30 years who had recovered from COVID-19. Sequencing was carried out using peripheral blood. The CDR3 DNA reads as TGTGCCAGCAGCGTAACCCCGGACAGCCGTGAGCAGTACTTC. It yields the protein CASSVTPDSREQYF.